This entry describes one T cell receptor beta chain. Its antigen is currently unknown. Sequencing was performed with immunoSEQ multiplex PCR; in TCRdb, only in-frame clones are kept and a portion is missing. The sample yields about 95,000 clones, 75% to 95% seen once. The sample comes from a study of OX40 agonist ivuxolimab in advanced cancers. Turning to the study itself: In this trial design, patients received ivuxolimab intravenously at 0.01 to 10 mg/kg every 2 weeks.

Trimming removed 1 base at V and 5 bases at J, with 4 bases between. Germline values: CDR1 SGHNT, CDR2 YYREEE (reference sequence). This CDR3 spans 12 amino acids. Whole-study findings and limits: Certain nonresponding patients likewise had low normalized T-cell clonal expansion.

The investigators sampled blood at baseline, at cycle 4 day 1, and at cycle 7 day 1. The receptor was derived from an adult with an advanced solid tumor such as melanoma, head and neck, liver or kidney cancer. The rearrangement links TRBV5-4 to TRBJ1-5; D gene uncertain. Sequenced here: CD4+ or CD8+ T cells sorted from blood, sampled in a trial of the OX40 agonist ivuxolimab. CDR3 nucleotide sequence: TGTGCCAGCAGCTTGCCGGATCAGCCCCAGCATTTT. It is translated as CASSLPDQPQHF.